This T cell receptor (beta chain) stems from a study of cytomegalovirus exposure and HLA in healthy donors. Study-wide results and limits: Later on, an analysis tied around 17,000 TCR beta sequences to HLA alleles at 0.05 false discovery rate. Earlier findings revealed that most TCR beta V segments proved productive either about 87% or about 30% of the time.

With V trimmed by 2 bases and J by 4 bases, 5 bases remained unmatched. The germline V gene has CDR1 SGHVS and CDR2 FQNEAQ. This CDR3 is 16 amino acids long. As regards this clone: Its antigen is currently unknown.

The PCR ran on 60 Vbeta and 13 Jbeta primers. Libraries were prepared by immunoSEQ multiplex PCR; TCRdb keeps only in-frame clonotypes and omits some of them. Among about 200,000 clones, roughly 87% were seen once, and the ten largest hold around 0.98%. The sequence came from a boy between 2 and 10 years old in good health and CMV-seronegative. Sequencing input: PBMCs. This chain links TRBV7-8 with TRBJ2-3; TRBD2 aligns across 11 bases. The CDR3 DNA follows: TGTGCCAGCAGCTTACAACTAGCGGGGGACCCAGATACGCAGTATTTT. It is translated as CASSLQLAGDPDTQYF.